Listed here are 26 T cell receptor beta chains from one sample, sequenced in a study of blood T cell repertoires in COVID-19. The protocol was immunoSEQ multiplex PCR, while the TCRdb copy is restricted to in-frame clones and leaves out a portion. This sample has around 140,000 clones, with around 87% found just once. Sequencing was performed on peripheral blood. These receptors were obtained from a man between 18 and 29 years old with COVID-19, enrolled during active disease.

This chain uses TRBV4-2 with TRBJ2-7; 14 positions match TRBD2. The germline V gene has CDR1 LGHNA and CDR2 YNFKEQ. This CDR3 has 14 amino acids. The V segment lost 4 bases and the J segment 6 bases; nucleotides outside the gene matches: 2. CDR3 in amino acids: CASSRGLAGAEQYF. The CDR3 bases are TGTGCCAGCAGCCGGGGACTAGCGGGAGCCGAGCAGTACTTC.

The chain recombines TRBV18 with TRBJ2-5; TRBD2 matches at 14 bases. V dropped 1 base and J dropped 2; count of bases not matched to a gene: 12. CDR1 and CDR2 from the germline V gene are KGHSH and LQKENI. The CDR3 runs 20 residues. The CDR3 coding sequence is TGTGCCAGCTCACCACTAATTCCGACTAGCGGGAGGGCTGAGCAAGAGACCCAGTACTTC. Amino acids: CASSPLIPTSGRAEQETQYF.

The chain uses TRBV12-3 or TRBV12-4 and TRBJ2-6; D may be TRBD1 (5 bases). Trimming cost V 5 bases and J 13 bases, with 12 bases left between them. This CDR3 is built from 12 residues. CDR3 nucleotide sequence: TGTGCCAGCAGTCCAGGGTCTTTGGTCCTGACTTTC. Protein: CASSPGSLVLTF.

The V call is TRBV11-3, the J call TRBJ1-1; no firm D call. V was trimmed by 3 bases and J by 5 bases, leaving 10 bases between them. Germline CDR1 SGHNT, CDR2 YENEEA. This CDR3 has 13 amino acids. Here the CDR3 DNA reads TGTGCCAGCAGCTTGGGAGGGAGGACTGAAGCTTTCTTT. Translation: CASSLGGRTEAFF. The complete variable domain, with remaining parts taken from reference TRBV11-3 and TRBJ1-1, reads EAGVVQSPRYKIIEKKQPVAFWCNPISGHNTLYWYLQNLGQGPELLIRYENEEAVDDSQLPKDRFSAERLKGVDSTLKIQPAELGDSAVYLCASSLGGRTEAFFGQGTRLTVV.

The chain carries TRBV28 and TRBJ2-2; the match to TRBD2 covers 7 bases. This CDR3 is built from 15 residues. Trimming removed 1 base from V and 5 bases from J; junction bases left unmatched: 4. In germline, CDR1 is MDHEN, CDR2 SYDVKM. CDR3 nucleotides: TGTGCCAGCAGTTTATTCCCTAGCGGTACCGGGGAGCTGTTTTTT. This gives the protein CASSLFPSGTGELFF.

This clone appeared once. The chain joins TRBV5-5 to TRBJ1-2; 9 nucleotides match TRBD1. CDR3 size: 13 residues. Looked up from germline, CDR1 is SGHKS and CDR2 is YYEKEE (reference sequence). After removal of 4 bases from V and 6 bases from J, the junction contained 4 bases not matched to a gene. The CDR3 nucleotides are TGTGCCAGCAGCCGTGGGACAGGGAATGGCTACACCTTC. Translating gives CASSRGTGNGYTF. Drawing the rest from reference TRBV5-5 and TRBJ1-2, the complete variable domain is DAGVTQSPTHLIKTRGQQVTLRCSPISGHKSVSWYQQVLGQGPQFIFQYYEKEERGRGNFPDRFSARQFPNYSSELNVNALLLGDSALYLCASSRGTGNGYTFGSGTRLTVV.

This chain joins TRBV28 and TRBJ1-5, with a possible D match to TRBD1 (6 bases). Germline CDR1 and CDR2: MDHEN and SYDVKM. Trimming pared 11 bases from V and 4 bases from J, leaving 18 bases between. This CDR3 is built from 14 residues. The CDR3 DNA reads TGTGCCGTCCCTTCCCCAGGGGTTAATCAGCCCCAGCATTTT. Protein: CAVPSPGVNQPQHF.

The rearrangement uses TRBV7-9 and TRBJ2-5; 11 bases are shared with TRBD2. This CDR3 spans 17 amino acids. CDR1 is SEHNR, CDR2 FQNEAQ, per germline (reference sequence). The V gene end was trimmed by 3 bases and the J gene end by 7 bases; junction bases not matched to a gene: 13. CDR3 in amino acids: CASSLTTRLAGSGTQYF. CDR3 in DNA: TGTGCCAGCAGCTTGACGACACGACTAGCGGGGTCAGGGACCCAGTACTTC.

The chain recombines TRBV7-9 with TRBJ2-7; 9 bases are a match to TRBD2. The CDR3 extends over 14 amino acids. With 6 bases clipped from V and 3 bases from J, the junction kept 6 bases outside the gene matches. In germline, CDR1 is SEHNR, CDR2 FQNEAQ (reference sequence). DNA of the CDR3: TGTGCCAGCAGGATTAATAGCGGGAGCTACGAGCAGTACTTC. Its translation: CASRINSGSYEQYF.

V and J are TRBV9 and TRBJ1-2; maybe TRBD1 (6 bases). The CDR3 contains 14 residues. V was trimmed by 4 bases and J by 5 bases, leaving 15 bases between them. Per the germline V gene, CDR1 is SGDLS and CDR2 is YYNGEE. DNA of the CDR3: TGTGCCAGCAGCCCCGGAGGGGGGGGTTATGGCTACACCTTC. Its protein is CASSPGGGGYGYTF.

V gene TRBV27 combines with J gene TRBJ2-7, with a weak D call TRBD1 (8 bases). Germline V gene lookup returns CDR1 MNHEY and CDR2 SMNVEV (reference sequence). The CDR3 sequence is 15 residues long. V shed 0 bases and J shed 2 bases, with 11 bases lying between them. For the CDR3, the DNA is TGTGCCAGCAGTTTATCCACAGGGGGGGCCTACGAGCAGTACTTC. Translated: CASSLSTGGAYEQYF.

The CDR3 sequence: CASSLQAQNTIYF. The CDR3 DNA sequence: TGTGCCAGCAGCCTACAGGCTCAGAACACCATATATTTT. The rearrangement joins TRBV28 to TRBJ1-3, with D perhaps matching TRBD1 (5 bases). The CDR3 totals 13 residues. V was cut by 6 bases and J by 7 bases, with 13 bases left in between. CDR1 and CDR2 from the germline V gene are MDHEN and SYDVKM.

The gene calls are TRBV18 and TRBJ2-1; 7 nucleotides align to TRBD2. The germline V gene encodes CDR1 KGHSH and CDR2 LQKENI. CDR3 size: 16 residues. V shed 2 bases, J shed 5 bases, and the junction held 9 bases outside the gene matches. CDR3 in DNA: TGTGCCAGCTCACCAGCTGCCGGGGGAGGGGACAATGAGCAGTTCTTC. This translates into CASSPAAGGGDNEQFF. The full variable domain, its missing parts supplied by reference TRBV18 and TRBJ2-1, is NAGVMQNPRHLVRRRGQEARLRCSPMKGHSHVYWYRQLPEEGLKFMVYLQKENIIDESGMPKERFSAEFPKEGPSILRIQQVVRGDSAAYFCASSPAAGGGDNEQFFGPGTRLTVL.

The V call is TRBV28, the J call TRBJ2-7; D may be TRBD1 (6 bases). The CDR3 is made up of 16 amino acids. V gave up 8 bases and J gave up 1 base, with 21 bases separating them. CDR1 and CDR2 (germline): MDHEN, SYDVKM. The chain's CDR3 is CASYTQNRDTSYEQYF. CDR3 coding DNA: TGTGCCAGCTACACTCAAAACCGGGACACATCCTACGAGCAGTACTTC.

To note about this clone: At one of its ends the junction is not consistent with the germline gene, which may arise from a read error. This sequence joins TRBV29-1 and TRBJ1-4, with D perhaps TRBD1 (5 bases). There are 14 residues in the CDR3. Germline V CDR1 and CDR2: SQVTM, ANQGSEA. CDR3 residues: CSVVPDSSNEKLLF. The CDR3 region has the DNA TGCAGCGTTGTCCCTGACAGTTCTAATGAAAAACTGCTTTTT.

The V gene is TRBV27, the J gene TRBJ1-2; TRBD1 is a possible D gene (6 bases). From germline, CDR1 is MNHEY and CDR2 SMNVEV (reference sequence). This CDR3 contains 15 residues. V was shortened by 4 bases and J by 4 bases, with 16 bases between the two germline ends. Here the CDR3 DNA reads TGTGCCAGCAGTTCACCCTCGACAGGCCTCTATGGCTACACCTTC. Translation: CASSSPSTGLYGYTF.

The chain carries TRBV19 and TRBJ1-6; TRBD1 agrees at 9 bases. Germline lookup yields CDR1 LNHDA and CDR2 SQIVND (reference sequence). V shed 2 bases, J shed 8 bases, and the junction held 1 base outside the gene matches. The CDR3 sequence is 14 residues long. The CDR3 coding sequence is TGTGCCAGTAGTATATGGACAGGGGATTCACCCCTCCACTTT. Amino acid sequence: CASSIWTGDSPLHF.

The chain combines TRBV7-2 with TRBJ2-5; D might be TRBD2 (6 bases). Germline CDR1 SGHTA, CDR2 FQGNSA. The CDR3 totals 15 residues. The germline V and J ends were trimmed by 4 bases and 5 bases, with 17 bases remaining between them. CDR3 residues: CASSSSVQRGETQYF. CDR3 DNA sequence: TGTGCCAGCAGCTCCTCGGTCCAACGGGGGGAGACCCAGTACTTC.

Comment on this clone: This same CDR3 is encoded by further DNA sequences in the sample. The chain couples TRBV2 to TRBJ1-5; no firm D call. Trimming removed 3 bases at V and 4 bases at J, with 4 bases between. There are 12 residues in the CDR3. The germline gives CDR1 SNHLY, CDR2 FYNNEI. The CDR3 loop is CASSDRNQPQHF. The CDR3 nucleotides are TGTGCCAGCAGTGATCGGAATCAGCCCCAGCATTTT.

The chain recombines TRBV19 with TRBJ2-2; TRBD2 matches at 11 bases. This CDR3 region has 17 residues. The V gene's germline CDR1 is LNHDA and CDR2 SQIVND (reference sequence). V shed 4 bases, J shed 6 bases, and the junction held 10 bases outside the gene matches. Written as DNA, the CDR3 is TGTGCCAGTAGTACACCGACTAGCGGGATGAGGGCCGGGGAGCTGTTTTTT. Its translation is CASSTPTSGMRAGELFF.

The chain is built from TRBV11-2 and TRBJ2-1; 8 bases match TRBD1. The CDR3 runs to 16 residues. Germline CDR1 SGHAT, CDR2 FQNNGV. The V gene end was trimmed by 1 base and the J gene end by 5 bases; junction bases not matched to a gene: 7. The CDR3 loop reads CASSLVPRGRNNEQFF. DNA for the CDR3: TGTGCCAGCAGCTTAGTTCCCAGGGGGCGAAACAATGAGCAGTTCTTC.

This chain uses TRBV30 with TRBJ2-7, with a possible D match to TRBD1 (5 bases). The V gene lost 1 base and the J gene lost 5 bases, with 12 bases spanning the gap. Germline CDR1 reads GTSNPN; CDR2 reads SVGIG (reference sequence). CDR3 size: 13 residues. As DNA, the CDR3 is TGTGCCTGGAGTGCCCCCCCGACAGACGAGCAGTACTTC. This sequence encodes CAWSAPPTDEQYF.

V and J are TRBV14 and TRBJ2-5; maybe TRBD1 (5 bases). Germline assignment: CDR1 SGHDN and CDR2 FVKESK. V shed 2 bases and J shed 4 bases, with 14 bases lying between them. The length of the CDR3 is 15 residues. This chain's CDR3 is CASSQLGSRVETQYF. The CDR3 bases are TGTGCCAGCAGCCAATTGGGTAGCAGGGTAGAGACCCAGTACTTC.

CDR3: CASSHRTTANYEQYF. The DNA for the CDR3 is TGCGCCAGCAGCCATAGGACGACAGCAAACTACGAGCAGTACTTC. The V and J genes are TRBV5-1 and TRBJ2-7, with a tentative D call TRBD1 (5 bases). The CDR3 contains 15 residues. Between the trimmed V and J ends, which lost 4 bases and 3 bases, there was a span of 17 bases. CDR1 and CDR2 (germline): SGHRS, YFSETQ. Supplemented by reference TRBV5-1 and TRBJ2-7, the full variable domain reads KAGVTQTPRYLIKTRGQQVTLSCSPISGHRSVSWYQQTPGQGLQFLFEYFSETQRNKGNFPGRFSGRQFSNSRSEMNVSTLELGDSALYLCASSHRTTANYEQYFGPGTRLTVT.

The chain has TRBV11-2 and TRBJ2-1, with D possibly TRBD2 on 6 matching bases. The CDR3 is 15 amino acids. From germline, CDR1 is SGHAT and CDR2 FQNNGV. V was shortened by 5 bases and J by 1 base, with 12 bases between the two germline ends. The CDR3 here is CASSPGLYSYNEQFF. CDR3 bases: TGTGCCAGCAGCCCAGGACTATATTCCTACAATGAGCAGTTCTTC.

V gene TRBV4-1 combines with J gene TRBJ2-7, with TRBD1 matching 9 bases. V shed 5 bases and J 7 bases; nucleotides not matched to a gene: 12. Germline assignment: CDR1 MGHRA and CDR2 YSYEKL. This CDR3 spans 15 amino acids. CDR3 DNA: TGCGCCAGCAGCAATGCCCCGGGACAGGGCTGGGAGCAGTACTTC. Translation gives CASSNAPGQGWEQYF.